These 18 T cell receptor beta chains share one sample of origin, sequenced in a study of T cell responses to AZD1222 COVID-19 vaccine (dated by TCRdb to the early 2020s). Library prep was done by the immunoSEQ multiplex PCR assay. Here the immuneACCESS table is served through TCRdb, limited to in-frame sequences with V and J called. Missing clones are a known gap in these copies; in checked studies unresolved V genes cover under half, and the rest lacks a known reason. A total of 100,000 to 150,000 clones appear in this sample, 80% to 90% of them only once. The top ten clonotypes cover about 17% of the sample. The sample's time point label, decoded: baseline before first vaccination. The treatment or condition label, as the study defines it: meningococcal conjugate vaccine given as trial control. The sequencing here drew on peripheral blood, taken on day 0 of MenACWY control vaccination. The receptors originated from an adult in good health.

The genes are TRBV18 and TRBJ1-1; tentative D call: TRBD1 (5 bases). V was clipped by 1 base and J by 6 bases, with 12 bases between them. The V gene's germline CDR1 is KGHSH and CDR2 LQKENI. The CDR3 is 14 amino acids. This CDR3 is CASSPQGPGAEAFF. Written as DNA, the CDR3 is TGTGCCAGCTCACCACAAGGGCCGGGGGCTGAAGCTTTCTTT.

The V gene is TRBV3-1 (or the pseudogene TRBV3-2), the J gene TRBJ1-5; perhaps TRBD1 as D (6 bases). Germline CDR1 LGHDT, CDR2 YNNKEL (reference sequence). CDR3 length equals 15 residues. Trimming shortened V by 1 base and J by 7 bases, and 14 bases separated the two germline ends. CDR3 DNA sequence: TGTGCCAGCAGCCAAGCGACAGGCATAGGACAGCCCCAGCATTTT. Amino acids: CASSQATGIGQPQHF.

J is TRBJ1-5 and V is TRBV27; 12 nucleotides align to TRBD1. V dropped 5 bases and J dropped 7; count of bases not matched to a gene: 3. This CDR3 is 14 amino acids long. CDR1 MNHEY and CDR2 SMNVEV come from the germline V gene (reference sequence). CDR3 protein: CASSLGQGAQPQHF. CDR3 nucleotides: TGTGCCAGCAGTCTGGGACAGGGGGCACAGCCCCAGCATTTT.

The chain recombines TRBV2 with TRBJ1-2; D may be TRBD1 (6 bases). Trimming pared 0 bases from V and 5 bases from J, leaving 16 bases between. Germline CDR1 SNHLY, CDR2 FYNNEI. The CDR3 has 16 amino acids. The CDR3 is CASSEALGLGAYGYTF. In nucleotides, the CDR3 is TGTGCCAGCAGTGAAGCGCTGGGGCTGGGGGCTTATGGCTACACCTTC.

The chain links TRBV5-6 to TRBJ1-6; D gene unclear. The CDR3 sequence is 16 residues long. Trimming cost V 7 bases and J 1 base, with 15 bases left between them. Germline V gene data show CDR1 as SGHDT and CDR2 as YYEEEE. DNA of the CDR3: TGTGCCAGCGCATCGCAGCCGGGGTCCTATAATTCACCCCTCCACTTT. Translating gives CASASQPGSYNSPLHF.

This clone has only one observation. The chain carries TRBV28 and TRBJ1-5; D possibly corresponds to TRBD1 (6 bases). Looked up from germline, CDR1 is MDHEN and CDR2 is SYDVKM. V lost 6 bases and J lost 0, with 15 bases in between. CDR3 size: 16 residues. CDR3 residues: CASRLRGVYSNQPQHF. Written as DNA, the CDR3 is TGTGCCAGCAGACTCAGGGGCGTTTATAGCAATCAGCCCCAGCATTTT.

V gene TRBV2 combines with J gene TRBJ1-5; no clear D gene. With 3 bases removed from V and 4 bases from J, the gap between germline ends came to 10 bases. Germline V gene sequence: CDR1 SNHLY, CDR2 FYNNEI. The CDR3 contains 14 residues. Here the CDR3 reads CASSDAQANQPQHF. Written as DNA, the CDR3 is TGTGCCAGCAGTGACGCGCAGGCGAATCAGCCCCAGCATTTT.

The gene calls are TRBV5-1 and TRBJ1-6; D gene unclear. The germline gives CDR1 SGHRS, CDR2 YFSETQ. Deletions cut 1 base from V and 6 bases from J, with 11 bases between. This CDR3 has 15 amino acids. As DNA, the CDR3 is TGCGCCAGCAGCTTGAACGGCGGAAGTAATTCACCCCTCCACTTT. It specifies CASSLNGGSNSPLHF.

V usage is TRBV7-9 and J usage is TRBJ1-4; D unresolved. The germline gives CDR1 SEHNR, CDR2 FQNEAQ (reference sequence). CDR3 length equals 12 residues. The V and J ends lost 10 bases and 6 bases respectively, with 12 bases between them. The CDR3 DNA follows: TGTGCCACCGGTTGGCGGGATGAAAAACTGTTTTTT. This gives the protein CATGWRDEKLFF.

This clone was found once. The V call is TRBV28, the J call TRBJ2-7; 10 bases match TRBD2. The CDR3 is 14 residues long. Looked up from germline, CDR1 is MDHEN and CDR2 is SYDVKM. The V gene end was trimmed by 5 bases and the J gene end by 5 bases; junction bases not matched to a gene: 6. The CDR3 is CASSRGSGRNEQYF. CDR3 DNA: TGTGCCAGCAGTCGGGGTAGCGGGAGGAACGAGCAGTACTTC.

This clone was recorded only once. The V and J genes are TRBV15 and TRBJ1-3; D is undetermined. V was shortened by 7 bases and J by 7 bases, with 17 bases between the two germline ends. The CDR3 totals 14 residues. The germline gives CDR1 LNHNV, CDR2 YYDKDF (reference sequence). The CDR3 protein is CATKDSLRENTIYF. The CDR3 DNA sequence: TGTGCCACCAAAGATTCCCTCCGGGAGAACACCATATATTTT.

This sequence joins TRBV6-2 or TRBV6-3 and TRBJ2-3, with 14 bases matching TRBD2. Germline loops: CDR1 MNHEY, CDR2 SVGEGT. J gave up 5 bases and V 6 bases, and 13 bases lay outside the gene matches. This CDR3 contains 18 residues. The CDR3 DNA follows: TGTGCCAGCAGGCCTCTAAAGGGACTAGCGGGAGAAAAAGATACGCAGTATTTT. As protein: CASRPLKGLAGEKDTQYF.

The chain joins TRBV9 to TRBJ1-5, with unresolved D. The length of the CDR3 is 15 residues. V was shortened by 0 bases and J by 4 bases, with 11 bases between the two germline ends. Germline values: CDR1 SGDLS, CDR2 YYNGEE. CDR3 coding DNA: TGTGCCAGCAGCGTAGCTGGTCAGTGGAATCAGCCCCAGCATTTT. Residues: CASSVAGQWNQPQHF.

V gene TRBV6-5 combines with J gene TRBJ1-2; 8 bases map to TRBD1. V shed 5 bases, J shed 1 base, and the junction held 6 bases outside the gene matches. Germline assignment: CDR1 MNHEY and CDR2 SVGAGI. The CDR3 extends over 15 amino acids. The CDR3 is CASSRDRGDNYGYTF. In nucleotides, the CDR3 is TGTGCCAGCAGTCGCGACAGGGGAGATAACTATGGCTACACCTTC.

V usage is TRBV9 and J usage is TRBJ2-1, with 10 bases matching TRBD1. J gave up 6 bases and V 4 bases, and 10 bases lay outside the gene matches. Germline-derived CDR1 and CDR2 are SGDLS and YYNGEE. This CDR3 is built from 16 residues. The CDR3 loop is CASSPLGQGSFNEQFF. The DNA of the CDR3 is TGTGCCAGCAGCCCTCTGGGACAGGGGAGCTTCAATGAGCAGTTCTTC.

The J gene is TRBJ1-6, the V gene TRBV5-4; D remains unclear. The germline CDR1 and CDR2 sequences are SGHNT and YYREEE (reference sequence). This CDR3 region has 15 residues. V was trimmed by 2 bases and J by 6 bases, leaving 12 bases between them. The DNA for the CDR3 is TGTGCCAGCAGCTTAGTAGGGCTAACTAATTCACCCCTCCACTTT. This sequence encodes CASSLVGLTNSPLHF.

To note about this clone: A junction end diverges from the germline sequence, so it may reflect a read error. The chain links TRBV3-1 (or the pseudogene TRBV3-2) to TRBJ1-4, with D possibly TRBD1 on 6 matching bases. CDR3 length: 15 amino acids. The germline CDR1 and CDR2 sequences are LGHDT and YNNKEL (reference sequence). The CDR3 loop reads CASSPTPGHGAGSRF. Written as DNA, the CDR3 is TGTGCCAGCAGCCCGACACCGGGACACGGGGCGGGAAGTAGATTT.

The chain couples TRBV7-9 to TRBJ2-5, with 9 nucleotides matching TRBD1. Germline loops: CDR1 SEHNR, CDR2 FQNEAQ (reference sequence). Unmatched junction bases numbered 9, after V lost 5 bases and J lost 5 bases. The CDR3 runs 15 residues. CDR3 in amino acids: CASSGTGGVFETQYF. The CDR3 DNA reads as TGTGCCAGCAGCGGAACAGGGGGCGTCTTTGAGACCCAGTACTTC.